This T cell receptor beta chain came from a study of blood T cells in healthy people across ages. Primers used in a second PCR of roughly 6 to 12 cycles were a sample-barcoded 5' primer and a J-beta primer mix. TCRdb called the 5' RACE reads again in MiXCR, with one record for every CDR3 protein. This sample has around 990,000 distinct CDR3 sequences, with around two fifths found just once. Germline V gene data show CDR1 as MNHEY and CDR2 as SVGEGT. Unmatched junction bases numbered 12, after V lost 11 bases and J lost 11 bases. The CDR3 sequence is 12 residues long. Findings and caveats of the study: Unknown CMV status may confound age-related changes in expanded clones. Higher diversity and more naive CD4+ cells were features of long-lived donors, compared to aged donors.

Donors each provided around 10 milliliters of peripheral blood. Remarks on this clonotype: What it binds is not known.

This clonotype was obtained from a young man in good health. This chain links TRBV6-2 or TRBV6-3 with TRBJ2-5, with 9 bases that match TRBD1. Sequenced input: blood. The DNA for the CDR3 is TGTGCCTGCTGGGACAGGGACCACAAGCAGTACTTC. Its translation is CACWDRDHKQYF.